Listed below are T cell receptor beta chains from one sample, sequenced in a study of T cell responses to AZD1222 COVID-19 vaccine. Generated by immunoSEQ multiplex PCR, the TCRdb table keeps only in-frame clones and is missing some. The profile covers about 130,000 clones, with around 93% appearing a single time and roughly 3.4% taken by the ten largest. Sequenced material: peripheral blood, taken 28 days after the second AZD1222 dose. These receptors were obtained from an adult who received the AZD1222 COVID-19 vaccine. Each CDR3 is given with its conserved first and last residue. The D gene is left open where the match is weak. Size is stated for part of the rows, as once, few or many counts, or as a class when the clone is expanded.

V gene	CDR3 length	D gene	J gene	clone size	CDR3 protein	CDR3 DNA
TRBV6-5	15	.	TRBJ1-4	.	CASSPSPINNEKLFF	TGTGCCAGCAGTCCGAGCCCCATTAATAATGAAAAACTGTTTTTT
TRBV20-1	17	.	TRBJ2-3	.	CSASLERQKALIDTQYF	TGCAGTGCTAGTTTAGAACGACAGAAGGCTCTCATAGATACGCAGTATTTT
TRBV20-1	15	TRBD1	TRBJ2-1	.	CSASGRGHTYNEQFF	TGCAGTGCTAGTGGTAGGGGGCATACCTACAATGAGCAGTTCTTC
TRBV4-2	15	.	TRBJ1-2	.	CASSQDPRQALGYTF	TGTGCCAGCAGCCAAGATCCAAGACAGGCCCTTGGCTACACCTTC
TRBV21-1	18	.	TRBJ2-4	.	CASSKRERTLAGKNIQYF	TGTGCCAGCAGCAAAAGGGAGCGAACCCTCGCAGGAAAAAACATTCAGTACTTC
TRBV27	15	.	TRBJ1-5	.	CASSFSGTLGQPQHF	TGTGCCAGCAGTTTCAGCGGGACGCTCGGCCAGCCCCAGCATTTT
TRBV5-4	12	.	TRBJ2-7	once	CASSPGRGEQYF	TGTGCCAGCAGCCCCGGCCGTGGCGAGCAGTACTTC
TRBV5-1	15	TRBD2	TRBJ2-3	.	CASSLEGGPADTQYF	TGCGCCAGCAGCTTGGAGGGAGGGCCCGCAGATACGCAGTATTTT
TRBV28	13	TRBD2	TRBJ2-5	.	CASRAGAQETQYF	TGTGCCAGCAGGGCGGGAGCCCAAGAGACCCAGTACTTC
TRBV30	11	.	TRBJ2-7	.	CAWSIAYEQYF	TGTGCCTGGAGTATAGCCTACGAGCAGTACTTC
TRBV10-3	17	.	TRBJ2-2	.	CAISERWASPNTGELFF	TGTGCCATCAGTGAAAGATGGGCTAGCCCGAACACCGGGGAGCTGTTTTTT
TRBV13	17	TRBD2	TRBJ2-3	.	CASSSGTSGIGTDTQYF	TGTGCCAGCAGCTCTGGGACTAGCGGGATTGGCACAGATACGCAGTATTTT
TRBV2	15	TRBD1	TRBJ1-6	.	CASSEGDSSVSPLHF	TGTGCCAGCAGTGAGGGGGACAGTTCGGTCTCACCCCTCCACTTT
TRBV5-1	15	.	TRBJ1-3	.	CASSWGPFSGNTIYF	TGCGCCAGCAGCTGGGGGCCCTTCTCTGGAAACACCATATATTTT
TRBV19	13	TRBD1	TRBJ1-1	.	CASSSQGVTEAFF	TGTGCCAGTAGCTCACAGGGGGTCACTGAAGCTTTCTTT
TRBV5-1	15	.	TRBJ1-6	.	CASSPSGGYNSPLHF	TGCGCCAGCAGCCCTTCCGGGGGCTATAATTCACCCCTCCACTTT
TRBV7-9	14	.	TRBJ2-1	.	CASSPGLPYNEQFF	TGTGCCAGCAGCCCGGGACTCCCCTACAATGAGCAGTTCTTC
TRBV27	16	TRBD2	TRBJ2-7	.	CASTWSSGALSYEQYF	TGTGCCAGCACTTGGAGTAGCGGGGCCCTCTCCTACGAGCAGTACTTC
TRBV21-1	17	.	TRBJ1-2	.	CASSKGGRDRANYGYTF	TGTGCCAGCAGCAAAGGGGGTAGGGACAGAGCTAACTATGGCTACACCTTC
TRBV30	11	.	TRBJ2-1	.	CAWGGGSEQFF	TGTGCCTGGGGGGGAGGAAGTGAGCAGTTCTTC
TRBV30	14	TRBD1	TRBJ1-4	.	CAWSKPRTGEKLFF	TGTGCCTGGAGTAAACCCCGGACAGGGGAAAAACTGTTTTTT
TRBV20-1	11	TRBD1	TRBJ1-1	.	CSAADRNEAFF	TGCAGTGCTGCGGACAGGAATGAAGCTTTCTTT
TRBV5-4	12	.	TRBJ2-2	.	CASSSPPGELFF	TGTGCCAGCAGCTCCCCCCCCGGGGAGCTGTTTTTT
TRBV28	15	.	TRBJ1-5	.	CASNPWRGDNQPQHF	TGTGCCAGCAACCCCTGGAGGGGTGACAATCAGCCCCAGCATTTT
TRBV7-9	15	TRBD1	TRBJ1-2	.	CASSLDYAQGGGYTF	TGTGCCAGCAGCTTGGACTACGCCCAGGGGGGAGGCTACACCTTC
TRBV12-3/TRBV12-4	12	.	TRBJ1-5	.	CASSLQGQPQHF	TGTGCCAGCAGTTTACAGGGCCAGCCCCAGCATTTT
TRBV7-2	14	.	TRBJ2-7	.	CASSLNWLTYEQYF	TGTGCCAGCAGCTTAAATTGGTTGACCTACGAGCAGTACTTC
TRBV5-1	19	.	TRBJ2-2	.	CASSLVPPYRAAGTGELFF	TGCGCCAGCAGCTTGGTCCCCCCCTACAGGGCCGCTGGGACCGGGGAGCTGTTTTTT
TRBV19	14	TRBD1	TRBJ2-7	few	CASRDRGDPYEQYF	TGTGCCAGTAGAGACAGGGGGGATCCCTACGAGCAGTACTTC
TRBV18	14	.	TRBJ1-3	.	CASSPGNSGNTIYF	TGTGCCAGCTCACCCGGGAATTCTGGAAACACCATATATTTT
TRBV28	15	TRBD1	TRBJ2-3	.	CASSSTGDVTDTQYF	TGTGCCAGCAGTTCCACAGGGGATGTCACAGATACGCAGTATTTT
TRBV7-9	14	.	TRBJ1-6	.	CASSLPVVNSPLHF	TGTGCCAGCAGCTTGCCGGTCGTGAATTCACCCCTCCACTTT
TRBV20-1	15	TRBD2	TRBJ2-3	.	CSASAKSGMLDTQYF	TGCAGTGCTAGTGCAAAGAGCGGGATGCTAGATACGCAGTATTTT